Listed here is a single T cell receptor beta chain. This clone is a singleton in its sample. Its cognate antigen has yet to be identified. No quality values exist for individual bases; no much larger clone is one base distant. Using the deep immunoSEQ assay, TCR CDR3 regions were amplified from genomic DNA by multiplex PCR. For each cell subset, the extracted genomic DNA was distributed evenly across all wells of several immunoSEQ 96-well plates, and each plate served as one replicate. For sorted subsets, about 200 ng genomic DNA, equal to 30,000 or so T cell genomes, was loaded into each replicate PCR. Purified libraries were quantified with a Qubit 3.0 fluorometer, sized on a Bioanalyzer 2100, and re-quantified with the KAPA Library Quantification kit. Every immunoSEQ 96-well plate was sequenced on a separate single-read 150-cycle Illumina NextSeq 550 flow cell. In the authors' own workflow: Because the immunoSEQ output held only junctional sequences and lacked quality scores, the filtering could not match the filtering applied to full-length reads. Sequences were annotated with PyIR, a Python wrapper for IgBLAST v1.9, and V/J genes and CDR3 were assigned using IMGT germline references. Any read was removed if the V/J assignment was weak (E-value above 1e-6), the CDR3 was missing, or the read contained stop codons, out-of-frame junctions, or ambiguous translated residues. V3J clonotypes were defined by identical inferred V gene, J gene, and CDR3 amino acid sequence. The percentage overlap between two repertoires was calculated by dividing the number of shared unique clonotypes by the size of the smaller repertoire. Three approaches were used to assess repertoire richness: RTK rarefaction, the Chao1 estimator, and Recon v2.1 estimates of unobserved clonotypes. Generation probabilities were computed with OLGA for all TCRbeta clonotypes obtained by the gDNA method from a handful of donors. Entries here come from immuneACCESS through TCRdb and include only in-frame sequences with V and J called. Some clones fail to appear in such tables; in the studies checked, an unresolved V gene covers under half of the shortfall, and the cause of the remainder is unknown. Clonal size and the V and J genes are those of that table, whereas D and trimming came from the DNA. This sample gives about 580,000 clones in total; about 98% of them show up just once. Less than 0.35% of the sample is held by the ten biggest clonotypes.

For the CD8 naive samples, CD45RO-negative cells were positively selected for CCR7, yielding a CD45RA+CCR7+ population from which TemRA cells were excluded. Healthy HIV-negative adults with no recently reported acute infections or vaccinations were included as donors. All donors were Caucasian adults living in Nashville, Tennessee, USA. Blood was collected by leukapheresis, and PBMCs were isolated by Ficoll-Histopaque density gradient centrifugation and then cryopreserved in liquid nitrogen vapor phase. Analytical flow cytometry was used to check the purity and quantity of every magnetically sorted T cell population. Genomic DNA was isolated from every sorted fraction and measured by UV absorbance on a Nanodrop 2000c. The data originate from a study of shared clonotypes between healthy human individuals (dated by TCRdb to 2018 to 2020). The study in broad terms: A few men and two women, aged 18 to 49 years, made up the cohort. Libraries were prepared and TCR repertoires were sequenced by different laboratories using diverse techniques, in order to increase sequencing depth and limit assay-specific biases. To estimate repertoire size and how much clonotypes are shared between individuals, the study performed deep sequencing of blood TCR repertoires from a few healthy adults. Leukapheresis yielded between about 0.9 and 9 billion PBMCs per donor. For each donor, CD4 naive and CD4 memory were each run on three plates, CD8 naive on two plates, and CD8 memory on one plate.

V is clipped by 3 bases and J by 6 bases, and the sequence between their germline boundaries is 12 bases long. According to the germline V gene, CDR1 reads SGDLS and CDR2 reads YYNGEE. The CDR3 holds 13 amino acids from the cysteine to the phenylalanine. CDR3 DNA only is kept here, 39 bases in frame from base 1. Broad study findings and their caveats: The genetic and exposure-history diversity represented was limited by the small number of donors. Only blood was sampled, and tissue TCR repertoires likely differ from those in blood. Even with the large sequencing depth, rarefaction of the sorted-subset datasets indicated that sequencing was incomplete. Compared with non-shared clonotypes, the clonotypes found in all four sorted-subset donors had higher generation probabilities. Sharing across several donors was observed for approximately 5% of naive CD4, 3% to 3.5% of naive CD8, 2% to 2.5% of memory CD4, and around 0.4% of memory CD8 clonotypes. Pairwise subsampling indicated that sequencing depth was expected to affect the degree of clonotype sharing among donors. Naive subsets generally had larger estimated clonotype richness than memory subsets.

Here the chain combines TRBV9 and TRBJ1-2; tentative D gene TRBD1, with 6 bases matching. The receptor was isolated from a young man in good health. Sequencing was performed on naive CD8+ T cells sorted from blood. The sample's cell subset or site label, decoded: CD45RA+CCR7+. The CDR3 protein sequence reads: CASSAQRGDGYTF. At the DNA level, the sequence is TGTGCCAGCAGCGCCCAGAGGGGGGATGGCTACACCTTC.